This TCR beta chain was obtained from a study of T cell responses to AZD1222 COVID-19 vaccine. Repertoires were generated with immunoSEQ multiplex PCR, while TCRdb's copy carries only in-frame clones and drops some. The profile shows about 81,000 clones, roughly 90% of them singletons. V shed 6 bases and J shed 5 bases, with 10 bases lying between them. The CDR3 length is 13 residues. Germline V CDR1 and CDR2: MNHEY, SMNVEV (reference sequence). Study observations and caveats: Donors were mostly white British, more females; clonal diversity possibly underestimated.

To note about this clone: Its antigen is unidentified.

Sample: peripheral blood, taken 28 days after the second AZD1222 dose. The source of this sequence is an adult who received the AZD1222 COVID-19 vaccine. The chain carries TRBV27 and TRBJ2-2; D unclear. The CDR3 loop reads CASSPTRTGELFF. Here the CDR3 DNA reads TGTGCCAGCAGCCCTACCAGAACCGGGGAGCTGTTTTTT.